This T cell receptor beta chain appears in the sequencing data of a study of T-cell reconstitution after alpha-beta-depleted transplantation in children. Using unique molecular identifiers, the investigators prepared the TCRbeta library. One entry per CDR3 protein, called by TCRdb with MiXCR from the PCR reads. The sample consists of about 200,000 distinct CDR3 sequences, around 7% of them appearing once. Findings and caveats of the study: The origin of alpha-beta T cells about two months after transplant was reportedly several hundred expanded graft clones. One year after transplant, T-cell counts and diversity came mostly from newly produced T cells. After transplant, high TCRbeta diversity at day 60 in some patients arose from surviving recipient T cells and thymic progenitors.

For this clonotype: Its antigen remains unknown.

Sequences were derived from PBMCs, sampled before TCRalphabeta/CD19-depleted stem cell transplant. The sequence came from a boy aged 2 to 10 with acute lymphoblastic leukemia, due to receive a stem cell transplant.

CDR3 in amino acids: CASIPNTGGGYGYTF. Here the CDR3 DNA reads TGTGCCAGCATTCCAAACACAGGGGGCGGATATGGCTACACCTTC. V is TRBV2 and J is TRBJ1-2; 9 bases are shared with TRBD1. This CDR3 has 15 residues. V trimming: 7 bases; J trimming: 5 bases; junction bases outside the gene matches: 11. Looked up from germline, CDR1 is SNHLY and CDR2 is FYNNEI.